This paragraph covers one T cell receptor (beta chain) sequence. Trimming cost V 1 base and J 11 bases; bases outside gene matches: 21. The CDR3 has 19 residues. Germline V gene data show CDR1 as MGHRA and CDR2 as YSYEKL. These data originate in a study of cytomegalovirus exposure and HLA in healthy donors. Both 60 Vbeta primers and 13 Jbeta primers went into the PCR. The table came from immunoSEQ multiplex PCR; TCRdb's copy has only in-frame clones and leaves some out. The sample yields about 120,000 clones, 70% to 75% seen once. The chain couples TRBV4-1 to TRBJ2-1; TRBD2 matches 9 bases. Specimen: PBMCs. The receptor's source is a woman aged 40 to 55 in good health and CMV-seronegative. The CDR3 nucleotides read TGCGCCAGCAGCCAAGTTAGGCTCCCTCTACCGGGACTAGCTAGCCAGCAGTTCTTC. Encoded protein: CASSQVRLPLPGLASQQFF.